These 16 T cell receptor beta chains share one sample of origin, sequenced in a study of T-cell memory formation after mild COVID-19. From the 5' RACE reads, TCRdb called clonotypes with MiXCR, one entry per CDR3 protein. The sample lists hundreds of thousands of distinct CDR3 sequences, approximately 19% occurring once. The specimen was PBMCs or a T cell subset sorted from them (not recorded which). Receptor source: a man between 18 and 35 years old who had mild COVID-19 (a few samples of this study predate the infection). Cell type and time point are not known.

The chain links TRBV19 to TRBJ2-3; TRBD2 agrees at 9 bases. Looked up from germline, CDR1 is LNHDA and CDR2 is SQIVND (reference sequence). The CDR3 runs to 13 residues. Trimming took 3 bases from V and 11 from J; bases not matched to a gene: 6. Written as DNA, the CDR3 is TGTGCCAGTAGTATTGGGCTAGCGGGAAAGCAGTATTTT. This encodes CASSIGLAGKQYF.

In its sample, this clonotype was seen many times. The V gene is TRBV7-3, the J gene TRBJ1-2; no reliable D call. CDR1 is SGHTA, CDR2 FQGTGA, per germline. V lost 5 bases and J lost 2, with 15 bases in between. This CDR3 region has 15 residues. For the CDR3, the DNA is TGTGCCAGCAGCCCCTGGTCGGGGTCCAACTATGGCTACACCTTC. Amino acid sequence: CASSPWSGSNYGYTF. The full variable domain, its missing parts supplied by reference TRBV7-3 and TRBJ1-2, is GAGVSQTPSNKVTEKGKYVELRCDPISGHTALYWYRQSLGQGPEFLIYFQGTGAADDSGLPNDRFFAVRPEGSVSTLKIQRTERGDSAVYLCASSPWSGSNYGYTFGSGTRLTVV.

The chain links TRBV6-2 or TRBV6-3 to TRBJ2-1, with a weak D call TRBD1 (5 bases). In germline, CDR1 is MNHEY, CDR2 SVGEGT. This CDR3 comprises 13 residues. Trimming took off 9 bases at V and 9 bases at J, with 18 bases between the two ends. CDR3 in amino acids: CASVLGASGEQFF. CDR3 coding DNA: TGTGCCAGTGTCTTAGGGGCCTCGGGTGAGCAGTTCTTC.

This clonotype has a handful of counts. V usage is TRBV5-5 and J usage is TRBJ2-1; TRBD1 matches at 8 bases. This CDR3 contains 15 residues. The V gene end was trimmed by 5 bases and the J gene end by 4 bases; junction bases not matched to a gene: 8. Germline V CDR1 and CDR2: SGHKS, YYEKEE (reference sequence). CDR3 DNA: TGTGCCAGCAGTTTCACAGGGGGAGTTTACAATGAGCAGTTCTTC. Encoded protein: CASSFTGGVYNEQFF.

Ten or more counts support this clonotype. The chain recombines TRBV4-1 with TRBJ2-5; D possibly uses TRBD1 or TRBD2 (7 bases each). CDR1 and CDR2 (germline): MGHRA, YSYEKL. The CDR3 has 16 residues. Trimming stripped 1 base from V and 5 bases from J, with 17 bases between. The DNA for the CDR3 is TGCGCCAGCAGCCAAGCTGGAGCAGGGGGGGGGGAGACCCAGTACTTC. Protein product: CASSQAGAGGGETQYF.

The chain joins TRBV10-3 to TRBJ1-1, with 9 bases identical to TRBD1. The junction had 13 bases not matched to a gene; V was cut back by 5 bases and J by 3 bases. The CDR3 covers 17 residues. Germline V gene data show CDR1 as ENHRY and CDR2 as SYGVKD. Here the CDR3 reads CAISKGQGRVGDTEAFF. In nucleotides, the CDR3 is TGTGCCATCAGTAAGGGACAGGGCAGAGTGGGGGACACTGAAGCTTTCTTT.

The chain combines TRBV6-5 with TRBJ1-1; unclear D gene. This CDR3 contains 17 residues. Per germline, CDR1 MNHEY and CDR2 SVGAGI. V was clipped by 6 bases and J by 4 bases, with 24 bases between them. CDR3 sequence: CASSNSGFPSVSTEAFF. The CDR3 DNA follows: TGTGCCAGCAGCAACTCCGGCTTCCCCTCGGTGAGCACTGAAGCTTTCTTT.

This clonotype was seen once. The chain employs TRBV4-1 and TRBJ2-7; 11 bases match TRBD1. V shed 5 bases and J 3 bases; nucleotides not matched to a gene: 6. The CDR3 extends over 15 amino acids. Germline loops: CDR1 MGHRA, CDR2 YSYEKL. CDR3: CASSTRTGGGYEQYV. The CDR3 DNA reads TGCGCCAGCAGCACCCGGACAGGGGGCGGCTACGAGCAGTACGTC.

The chain has TRBV3-1 and TRBJ1-3; D is undetermined. The germline V and J ends were trimmed by 1 base and 0 bases, with 13 bases remaining between them. The CDR3 contains 17 residues. Germline lookup yields CDR1 LGHDT and CDR2 YNNKEL (reference sequence). This CDR3 is CASSQGREASSGNTIYF. CDR3 DNA: TGTGCCAGCAGCCAAGGGCGCGAGGCCAGCTCTGGAAACACCATATATTTT. Full variable domain (rest looked up from reference TRBV3-1 and TRBJ1-3): DTAVSQTPKYLVTQMGNDKSIKCEQNLGHDTMYWYKQDSKKFLKIMFSYNNKELIINETVPNRFSPKSPDKAHLNLHINSLELGDSAVYFCASSQGREASSGNTIYFGEGSWLTVV.

This chain connects TRBV10-3 to TRBJ2-7; D is unresolved. This CDR3 contains 12 residues. Trimming cost V 6 bases and J 3 bases, with 9 bases left between them. Germline V gene lookup returns CDR1 ENHRY and CDR2 SYGVKD. The CDR3 spells CAIRSPNYEQYV. CDR3 nucleotide sequence: TGTGCCATCAGGTCTCCGAACTACGAGCAGTACGTC.

This clonotype was recorded at least ten times. This chain uses TRBV12-3 or TRBV12-4 with TRBJ1-2, with TRBD1 matching 9 bases. This CDR3 has 15 amino acids. The ends lost 6 bases at V and 4 bases at J; junction bases unmatched: 9. CDR3 DNA: TGTGCCAGCAGCCGTCCCGGGACAGGGCTCTATGGCTACACCTTC. Amino acid sequence: CASSRPGTGLYGYTF.

This clonotype has more than one count but fewer than ten. This sequence joins TRBV7-6 and TRBJ2-3, with 7 bases identical to TRBD2. Germline V gene lookup returns CDR1 SGHVS and CDR2 FNYEAQ. V was pared by 5 bases and J by 6 bases, with 14 bases of the junction left unmatched. The CDR3 is 16 residues long. CDR3 nucleotides: TGTGCCAGCAGCACCGACAAGGTAGCGGGCTGGGATACGCAGTATTTT. It specifies CASSTDKVAGWDTQYF. Looking up the rest from reference TRBV7-6 and TRBJ2-3 gives the full variable domain: GAGVSQSPRYKVTKRGQDVALRCDPISGHVSLYWYRQALGQGPEFLTYFNYEAQQDKSGLPNDRFSAERPEGSISTLTIQRTEQRDSAMYRCASSTDKVAGWDTQYFGPGTRLTVL.

This clonotype appeared a few times. J is TRBJ2-7 and V is TRBV18; 11 bases are a match to TRBD1. The germline V gene has CDR1 KGHSH and CDR2 LQKENI. The CDR3 extends over 14 amino acids. V shed 3 bases, J shed 7 bases, and the junction held 5 bases outside the gene matches. CDR3 amino acids: CASSPDRGRGEQYF. The CDR3 region has the DNA TGTGCCAGCTCACCGGACAGGGGGCGGGGAGAGCAGTACTTC.

This clonotype was found a few times. The chain employs TRBV6-5 and TRBJ1-2, with D maybe TRBD1 (6 bases). CDR3 length equals 16 residues. The germline V gene encodes CDR1 MNHEY and CDR2 SVGAGI. Trimming took off 0 bases at V and 3 bases at J, with 14 bases between the two ends. The CDR3 reads CASSYSGRGPDYGYTF. DNA of the CDR3: TGTGCCAGCAGTTACTCAGGCAGGGGCCCTGACTATGGCTACACCTTC.

This chain joins TRBV5-1 and TRBJ1-4; D remains unclear. The CDR3 has 13 amino acids. Deletions cut 6 bases from V and 4 bases from J, with 10 bases between. The germline gives CDR1 SGHRS, CDR2 YFSETQ. DNA for the CDR3: TGCGCCAGCACGACGGCGGGTAATGAAAAACTGTTTTTT. This encodes CASTTAGNEKLFF.

The rearrangement uses TRBV5-5 and TRBJ1-5; 8 nucleotides line up with TRBD1. Germline CDR1 reads SGHKS; CDR2 reads YYEKEE (reference sequence). There are 15 residues in the CDR3. Losses at the gene ends were 4 bases for V and 5 bases for J; bases not matched to a gene: 8. The CDR3 here is CASSPEDREYQPQHF. The CDR3, as DNA: TGTGCCAGCAGCCCGGAGGACAGGGAGTATCAGCCCCAGCATTTT. Supplemented by reference TRBV5-5 and TRBJ1-5, the full variable domain reads DAGVTQSPTHLIKTRGQQVTLRCSPISGHKSVSWYQQVLGQGPQFIFQYYEKEERGRGNFPDRFSARQFPNYSSELNVNALLLGDSALYLCASSPEDREYQPQHFGDGTRLSIL.